This T cell receptor (beta chain) was captured by sequencing in a study of blood T cell repertoires in COVID-19. Background on the study: COVID-19 samples collected from the United States, Italy and Spain covered acute and convalescent phases.

Authors' processing steps: The authors estimated nucleated cell counts from reference gene primer amplification. Using immunoSEQ multiplex PCR, the repertoire was profiled, and TCRdb retains in-frame clones only, with some absent. D and trimming were read from the DNA, whereas the V and J calls and clone size are those reported in that table. Of 65,000 to 100,000 clones listed, 70% to 90% are singletons. This sequence originates from a woman aged 80 or older with acute or convalescent COVID-19. Sequenced input: peripheral blood.

The CDR3 DNA follows: TGTGCCAGCAGCGTAGGGACTAGCGGGGGCCTTTTTTCCTACGAGCAGTACTTC. This codes for CASSVGTSGGLFSYEQYF. The V call is TRBV9, the J call TRBJ2-7; 13 bases are shared with TRBD2. Germline V CDR1 and CDR2: SGDLS, YYNGEE. CDR3 length equals 18 residues. The trim removed 0 bases at V and 1 base at J, leaving 7 bases unmatched.